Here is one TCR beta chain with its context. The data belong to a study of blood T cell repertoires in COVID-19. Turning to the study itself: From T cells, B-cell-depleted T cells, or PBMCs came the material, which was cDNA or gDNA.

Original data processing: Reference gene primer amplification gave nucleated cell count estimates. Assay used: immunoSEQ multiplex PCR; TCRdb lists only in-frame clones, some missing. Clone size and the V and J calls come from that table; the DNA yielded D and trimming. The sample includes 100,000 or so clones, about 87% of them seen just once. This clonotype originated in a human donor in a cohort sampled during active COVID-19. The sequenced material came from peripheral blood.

This CDR3 reads CASSLSFQYQETQYF. The CDR3 DNA is TGTGCCAGCAGCTTGTCCTTCCAGTACCAAGAGACCCAGTACTTC. V is TRBV5-6 and J is TRBJ2-5; D is undetermined. V lost 1 base to trimming and J lost 0 bases, with 10 bases between them. CDR1 is SGHDT, CDR2 YYEEEE, per germline. The CDR3 is 15 residues long.